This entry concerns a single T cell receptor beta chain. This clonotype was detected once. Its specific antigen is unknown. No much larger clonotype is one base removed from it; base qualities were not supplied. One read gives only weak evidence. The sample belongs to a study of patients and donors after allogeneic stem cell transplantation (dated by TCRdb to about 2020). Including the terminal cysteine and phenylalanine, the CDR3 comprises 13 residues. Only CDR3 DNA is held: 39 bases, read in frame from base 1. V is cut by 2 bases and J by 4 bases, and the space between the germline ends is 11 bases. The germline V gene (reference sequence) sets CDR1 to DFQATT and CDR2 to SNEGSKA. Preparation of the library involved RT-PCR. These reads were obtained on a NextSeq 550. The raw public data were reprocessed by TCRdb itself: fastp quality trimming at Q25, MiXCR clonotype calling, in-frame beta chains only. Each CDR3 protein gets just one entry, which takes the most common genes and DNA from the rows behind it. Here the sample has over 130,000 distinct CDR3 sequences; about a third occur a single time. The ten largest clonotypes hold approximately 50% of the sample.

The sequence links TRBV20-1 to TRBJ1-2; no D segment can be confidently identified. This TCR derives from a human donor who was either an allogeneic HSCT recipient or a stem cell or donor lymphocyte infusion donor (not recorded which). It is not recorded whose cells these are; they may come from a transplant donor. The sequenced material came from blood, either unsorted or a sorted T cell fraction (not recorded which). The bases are TGCAGTGCTAGAAAAGAAGGTTCCTATGGCTACACCTTC. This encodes CSARKEGSYGYTF.